These 22 T cell receptor beta chains came from one sample sequenced in a study of blood T cell repertoires in COVID-19 (dated by TCRdb to the early 2020s). Library construction relied on the immunoSEQ multiplex PCR assay. TCRdb's version of the immuneACCESS table is confined to in-frame rearrangements and falls short of the full clone set. An unresolved V gene accounts for under half of the shortfall where checked; the remainder is of unknown origin. The sample includes 200,000 to 300,000 clones, with roughly four fifths observed a single time. The biggest ten clones account for approximately 4.5% of the sample. Sequenced sample: peripheral blood. These receptor sequences come from a woman in her seventies with acute or convalescent COVID-19.

This clone appeared a single time. The chain carries TRBV5-1 and TRBJ1-2; a possible D gene is TRBD1 (6 bases). Germline loops: CDR1 SGHRS, CDR2 YFSETQ. The CDR3 extends over 16 amino acids. Trimming pared 2 bases from V and 4 bases from J, leaving 18 bases between. CDR3 DNA: TGCGCCAGCAGCTTAGGGGGTGTTGCTATGGGCTATGGCTACACCTTC. Amino acids: CASSLGGVAMGYGYTF.

The chain has TRBV28 and TRBJ1-3, with D maybe TRBD1 (5 bases). V lost 10 bases to trimming and J lost 4 bases, with 17 bases between them. The CDR3 has 14 amino acids. Per the germline V gene, CDR1 is MDHEN and CDR2 is SYDVKM. In DNA, the CDR3 is TGTGCCACCAGACTACAGGCGGCGGGAAACACCATATATTTT. Protein: CATRLQAAGNTIYF.

The CDR3 DNA sequence: TGTGCCAGTAGTCGACTAGCCCCAGATACGCAGTATTTT. It encodes CASSRLAPDTQYF. V is TRBV19 and J is TRBJ2-3, with 7 bases identical to TRBD2. V lost 5 bases and J lost 4; bases outside the gene matches: 3. Per the germline V gene, CDR1 is LNHDA and CDR2 is SQIVND (reference sequence). CDR3 length equals 13 residues. The full variable domain, rest sourced from reference TRBV19 and TRBJ2-3, is DGGITQSPKYLFRKEGQNVTLSCEQNLNHDAMYWYRQDPGQGLRLIYYSQIVNDFQKGDIAEGYSVSREKKESFPLTVTSAQKNPTAFYLCASSRLAPDTQYFGPGTRLTVL.

V gene TRBV6-5 combines with J gene TRBJ1-4; D perhaps matches TRBD1 (6 bases). The V end lost 6 bases, the J end lost 0 bases, and 11 bases lay between the germline ends. The length of the CDR3 is 15 residues. The germline V gene encodes CDR1 MNHEY and CDR2 SVGAGI. The CDR3 DNA reads as TGTGCCAGCAGCCCCGGACAGACAACTAATGAAAAACTGTTTTTT. Translating gives CASSPGQTTNEKLFF.

The rearrangement uses TRBV19 and TRBJ1-2, with D possibly matching TRBD1 (5 bases). This CDR3 spans 15 amino acids. Germline CDR1 is LNHDA and CDR2 is SQIVND (reference sequence). Trimming removed 6 bases at V and 3 bases at J, with 17 bases between. The CDR3 protein is CASSVTGSGDYGYTF. In DNA, the CDR3 is TGTGCCAGTAGCGTCACAGGTTCGGGGGACTATGGCTACACCTTC. The full variable domain, with the rest looked up from reference TRBV19 and TRBJ1-2, is DGGITQSPKYLFRKEGQNVTLSCEQNLNHDAMYWYRQDPGQGLRLIYYSQIVNDFQKGDIAEGYSVSREKKESFPLTVTSAQKNPTAFYLCASSVTGSGDYGYTFGSGTRLTVV.

This chain connects TRBV19 to TRBJ1-5; possibly TRBD1 for D (6 bases). Trimming cost V 3 bases and J 9 bases, with 21 bases left between them. The germline CDR1 and CDR2 sequences are LNHDA and SQIVND (reference sequence). The CDR3 is 16 residues long. The CDR3: CASSMDPRYRERPQHF. Here the CDR3 DNA reads TGTGCCAGTAGTATGGACCCCCGTTACAGGGAGCGGCCCCAGCATTTT. Full variable domain (missing parts from reference TRBV19 and TRBJ1-5): DGGITQSPKYLFRKEGQNVTLSCEQNLNHDAMYWYRQDPGQGLRLIYYSQIVNDFQKGDIAEGYSVSREKKESFPLTVTSAQKNPTAFYLCASSMDPRYRERPQHFGDGTRLSIL.

This clone was detected once. CDR3 sequence reads: CASSEGGLNYEQYF. CDR3 bases: TGTGCCAGCAGTGAGGGGGGGCTCAATTACGAGCAGTACTTC. The chain couples TRBV2 to TRBJ2-7, with D possibly TRBD2 on 7 matching bases. Trimming stripped 3 bases from V and 4 bases from J, with 13 bases between. CDR1 and CDR2 from the germline V gene are SNHLY and FYNNEI. The CDR3 length is 14 residues.

The V gene is TRBV18, the J gene TRBJ1-2; D is unclear. Trimming pared 2 bases from V and 3 bases from J, leaving 7 bases between. The germline V gene encodes CDR1 KGHSH and CDR2 LQKENI. The CDR3 loop spans 13 amino acids. The CDR3 nucleotides read TGTGCCAGCTCACCAGGGCTCGACTATGGCTACACCTTC. Encoded protein: CASSPGLDYGYTF. The full variable domain, its missing parts supplied by reference TRBV18 and TRBJ1-2, is NAGVMQNPRHLVRRRGQEARLRCSPMKGHSHVYWYRQLPEEGLKFMVYLQKENIIDESGMPKERFSAEFPKEGPSILRIQQVVRGDSAAYFCASSPGLDYGYTFGSGTRLTVV.

The V and J genes are TRBV7-6 and TRBJ1-2; the match to TRBD1 covers 10 bases. The V and J ends lost 0 bases and 8 bases, in that order; junction bases with no gene match: 6. The CDR3 extends over 15 amino acids. CDR1 and CDR2 (germline): SGHVS, FNYEAQ. The CDR3 loop is CASSLAAGTGDGYTF. DNA of the CDR3: TGTGCCAGCAGCTTAGCGGCCGGGACAGGGGACGGCTACACCTTC.

In this sample, this clone turned up many times. The chain joins TRBV2 to TRBJ1-5, with unresolved D. The V end lost 0 bases, the J end lost 4 bases, and 7 bases lay between the germline ends. The CDR3 loop spans 14 amino acids. Germline V CDR1 and CDR2: SNHLY, FYNNEI. As DNA, the CDR3 is TGTGCCAGCAGTGAAGCACGAGGGAATCAGCCCCAGCATTTT. Encoded protein: CASSEARGNQPQHF.

This sequence joins TRBV5-4 and TRBJ1-4; a possible D gene is TRBD1 (6 bases). The CDR3 contains 17 residues. CDR1 SGHNT and CDR2 YYREEE come from the germline V gene (reference sequence). The ends were cut back, 0 bases at V and 8 bases at J, with 20 bases in the middle. The CDR3 DNA reads TGTGCCAGCAGCTTGGGTCGCGGTAGGGGGAATGCAGAAAAACTGTTTTTT. Translating gives CASSLGRGRGNAEKLFF.

This clone was counted at least ten times. V is TRBV29-1 and J is TRBJ1-2; D call uncertain. The CDR3 contains 11 residues. Germline CDR1 is SQVTM and CDR2 is ANQGSEA. Trimming removed 5 bases at V and 6 bases at J, with 10 bases between. For the CDR3, the DNA is TGCAGCGTTTATGCGGCCAATGGCTACACCTTC. It codes for CSVYAANGYTF.

This clone has only a few counts. The chain recombines TRBV3-1 (or the pseudogene TRBV3-2) with TRBJ1-3; 7 nucleotides match TRBD1. This CDR3 spans 14 amino acids. Germline CDR1 and CDR2: LGHDT and YNNKEL (reference sequence). The ends lost 4 bases at V and 9 bases at J; junction bases unmatched: 9. Written as DNA, the CDR3 is TGTGCCAGCAGCCCTCGGGACAGCCGGCCCACCATATATTTT. Amino acids: CASSPRDSRPTIYF.

V usage is TRBV20-1 and J usage is TRBJ1-1; D possibly corresponds to TRBD1 (5 bases). The CDR3 is 11 residues long. Germline assignment: CDR1 DFQATT and CDR2 SNEGSKA (reference sequence). V was clipped by 6 bases and J by 1 base, with 6 bases between them. The CDR3 spells CSARENTEAFF. The CDR3 DNA reads as TGCAGTGCCAGGGAGAACACTGAAGCTTTCTTT.

In this sample, this clone turned up once. At one boundary the junction diverges from the germline segment, which might be a read error. The chain employs TRBV7-7 and TRBJ1-2, with 9 positions matching TRBD1. This CDR3 has 18 residues. Germline CDR1 SSHAT, CDR2 FNYEAQ (reference sequence). In nucleotides, the CDR3 is TGTGCTAGCAGCCCCGTCCCCGCCGGGACAGGGAGCCTCTATGGCTACACCTTC. Amino acid sequence: CASSPVPAGTGSLYGYTF.

This clone was detected only once. The chain employs TRBV6-5 and TRBJ1-1, with D perhaps matching TRBD1 (5 bases). Trimming removed 8 bases from V and 0 bases from J, with 16 bases in between. The germline gives CDR1 MNHEY, CDR2 SVGAGI. The CDR3 consists of 15 residues. The CDR3 sequence is CASGDSSFLNTEAFF. The CDR3 nucleotides read TGTGCCAGCGGGGACTCCAGTTTTCTGAACACTGAAGCTTTCTTT.

V and J are TRBV2 and TRBJ1-5, with D perhaps TRBD1 (5 bases). The CDR3 covers 12 residues. Germline V lookup: CDR1 SNHLY, CDR2 FYNNEI. V was cut by 4 bases and J by 5 bases, with 6 bases left in between. CDR3: CASSGGDQPQHF. The CDR3 nucleotides read TGTGCCAGCAGTGGGGGGGATCAGCCCCAGCATTTT.

The rearrangement uses TRBV5-1 and TRBJ2-7; TRBD1 aligns across 8 bases. From germline, CDR1 is SGHRS and CDR2 YFSETQ. The CDR3 contains 16 residues. The ends lost 0 bases at V and 0 bases at J; junction bases unmatched: 5. The CDR3 loop is CASSLDYRGSSYEQYF. Here the CDR3 DNA reads TGCGCCAGCAGCTTGGACTACAGGGGGTCCTCCTACGAGCAGTACTTC.

This chain joins TRBV4-3 and TRBJ1-1, with TRBD1 as a possible D gene (5 bases). Germline CDR1 is LGHNA and CDR2 is YSLEER. Trimming stripped 4 bases from V and 7 bases from J, with 16 bases between. The CDR3 is 14 amino acids. This chain's CDR3 is CASSPDLGDSEAFF. The CDR3 nucleotides read TGCGCCAGCAGCCCCGATTTAGGCGACAGTGAAGCTTTCTTT.

The CDR3 loop reads CASSIGTSGASPSYNEQFF. CDR3 in DNA: TGTGCCAGTAGTATTGGGACTAGCGGGGCGAGCCCGTCCTACAATGAGCAGTTCTTC. This sequence joins TRBV19 and TRBJ2-1, with 13 positions matching TRBD2. J was trimmed by 1 base and V by 3 bases; bases with no gene match: 9. The CDR3 is 19 amino acids. The germline V gene encodes CDR1 LNHDA and CDR2 SQIVND (reference sequence).

The chain has TRBV5-4 and TRBJ2-1, with 9 bases fitting TRBD2. Unmatched junction bases numbered 9, after V lost 1 base and J lost 4 bases. Germline V CDR1 and CDR2: SGHNT, YYREEE (reference sequence). The CDR3 consists of 17 residues. CDR3 residues: CASSLRIGGGAYNEQFF. CDR3 in DNA: TGTGCCAGCAGCTTGAGGATTGGCGGGGGGGCTTACAATGAGCAGTTCTTC.

The chain has TRBV6-5 and TRBJ1-2; 10 bases line up with TRBD1. Germline V gene lookup returns CDR1 MNHEY and CDR2 SVGAGI. The V segment lost 7 bases and the J segment 3 bases; nucleotides outside the gene matches: 8. The CDR3 extends over 15 amino acids. The CDR3 is CASTAGTGDDYGYTF. The CDR3, as DNA: TGTGCCAGCACCGCGGGGACAGGGGACGACTATGGCTACACCTTC.